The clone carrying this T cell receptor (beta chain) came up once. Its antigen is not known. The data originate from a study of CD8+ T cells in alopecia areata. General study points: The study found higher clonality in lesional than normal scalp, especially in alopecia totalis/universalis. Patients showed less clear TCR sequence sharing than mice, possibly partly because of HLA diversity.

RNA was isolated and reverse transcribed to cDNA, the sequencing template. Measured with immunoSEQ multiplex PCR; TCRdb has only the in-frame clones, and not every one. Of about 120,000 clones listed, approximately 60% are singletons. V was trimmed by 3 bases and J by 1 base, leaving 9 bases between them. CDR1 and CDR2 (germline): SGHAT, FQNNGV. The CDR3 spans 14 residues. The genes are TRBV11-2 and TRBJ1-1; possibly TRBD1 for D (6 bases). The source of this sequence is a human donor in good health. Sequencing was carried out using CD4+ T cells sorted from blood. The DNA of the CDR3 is TGTGCCAGCAGCTTTCTACAGGGGAACACTGAAGCTTTCTTT. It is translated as CASSFLQGNTEAFF.